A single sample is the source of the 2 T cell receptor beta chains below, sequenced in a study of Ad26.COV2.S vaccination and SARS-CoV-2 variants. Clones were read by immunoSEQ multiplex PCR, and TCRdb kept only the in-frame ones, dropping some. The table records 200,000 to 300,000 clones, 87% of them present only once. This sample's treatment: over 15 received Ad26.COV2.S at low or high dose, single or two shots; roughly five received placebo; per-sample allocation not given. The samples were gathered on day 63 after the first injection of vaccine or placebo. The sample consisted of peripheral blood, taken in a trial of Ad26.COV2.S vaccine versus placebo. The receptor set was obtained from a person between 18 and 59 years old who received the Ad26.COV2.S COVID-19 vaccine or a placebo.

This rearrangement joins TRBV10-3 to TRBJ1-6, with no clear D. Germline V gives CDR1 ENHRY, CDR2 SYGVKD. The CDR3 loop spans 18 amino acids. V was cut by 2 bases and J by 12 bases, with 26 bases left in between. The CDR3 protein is CAISETRPGPPAGRPLHF. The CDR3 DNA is TGTGCCATCAGTGAGACCCGGCCCGGACCTCCGGCCGGTAGACCCCTCCACTTT.

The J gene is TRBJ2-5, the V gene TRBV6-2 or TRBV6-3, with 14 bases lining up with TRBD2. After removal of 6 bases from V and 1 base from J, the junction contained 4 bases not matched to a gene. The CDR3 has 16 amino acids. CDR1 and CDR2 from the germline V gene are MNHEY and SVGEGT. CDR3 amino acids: CASSGLAGGFQETQYF. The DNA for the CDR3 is TGTGCCAGCAGCGGACTAGCGGGGGGATTCCAAGAGACCCAGTACTTC.